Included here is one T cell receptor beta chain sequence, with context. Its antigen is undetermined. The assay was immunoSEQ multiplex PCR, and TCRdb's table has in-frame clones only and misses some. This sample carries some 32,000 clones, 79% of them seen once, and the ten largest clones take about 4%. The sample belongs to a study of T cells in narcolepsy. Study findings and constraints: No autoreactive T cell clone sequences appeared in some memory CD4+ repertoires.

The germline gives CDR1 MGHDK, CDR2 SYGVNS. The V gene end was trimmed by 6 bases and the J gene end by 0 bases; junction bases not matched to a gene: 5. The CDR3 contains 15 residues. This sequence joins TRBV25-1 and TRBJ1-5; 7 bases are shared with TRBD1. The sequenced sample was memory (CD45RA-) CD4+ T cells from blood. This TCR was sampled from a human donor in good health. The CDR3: CASSSDRDSNQPQHF. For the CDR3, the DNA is TGTGCCAGCAGCTCCGACAGGGATAGCAATCAGCCCCAGCATTTT.